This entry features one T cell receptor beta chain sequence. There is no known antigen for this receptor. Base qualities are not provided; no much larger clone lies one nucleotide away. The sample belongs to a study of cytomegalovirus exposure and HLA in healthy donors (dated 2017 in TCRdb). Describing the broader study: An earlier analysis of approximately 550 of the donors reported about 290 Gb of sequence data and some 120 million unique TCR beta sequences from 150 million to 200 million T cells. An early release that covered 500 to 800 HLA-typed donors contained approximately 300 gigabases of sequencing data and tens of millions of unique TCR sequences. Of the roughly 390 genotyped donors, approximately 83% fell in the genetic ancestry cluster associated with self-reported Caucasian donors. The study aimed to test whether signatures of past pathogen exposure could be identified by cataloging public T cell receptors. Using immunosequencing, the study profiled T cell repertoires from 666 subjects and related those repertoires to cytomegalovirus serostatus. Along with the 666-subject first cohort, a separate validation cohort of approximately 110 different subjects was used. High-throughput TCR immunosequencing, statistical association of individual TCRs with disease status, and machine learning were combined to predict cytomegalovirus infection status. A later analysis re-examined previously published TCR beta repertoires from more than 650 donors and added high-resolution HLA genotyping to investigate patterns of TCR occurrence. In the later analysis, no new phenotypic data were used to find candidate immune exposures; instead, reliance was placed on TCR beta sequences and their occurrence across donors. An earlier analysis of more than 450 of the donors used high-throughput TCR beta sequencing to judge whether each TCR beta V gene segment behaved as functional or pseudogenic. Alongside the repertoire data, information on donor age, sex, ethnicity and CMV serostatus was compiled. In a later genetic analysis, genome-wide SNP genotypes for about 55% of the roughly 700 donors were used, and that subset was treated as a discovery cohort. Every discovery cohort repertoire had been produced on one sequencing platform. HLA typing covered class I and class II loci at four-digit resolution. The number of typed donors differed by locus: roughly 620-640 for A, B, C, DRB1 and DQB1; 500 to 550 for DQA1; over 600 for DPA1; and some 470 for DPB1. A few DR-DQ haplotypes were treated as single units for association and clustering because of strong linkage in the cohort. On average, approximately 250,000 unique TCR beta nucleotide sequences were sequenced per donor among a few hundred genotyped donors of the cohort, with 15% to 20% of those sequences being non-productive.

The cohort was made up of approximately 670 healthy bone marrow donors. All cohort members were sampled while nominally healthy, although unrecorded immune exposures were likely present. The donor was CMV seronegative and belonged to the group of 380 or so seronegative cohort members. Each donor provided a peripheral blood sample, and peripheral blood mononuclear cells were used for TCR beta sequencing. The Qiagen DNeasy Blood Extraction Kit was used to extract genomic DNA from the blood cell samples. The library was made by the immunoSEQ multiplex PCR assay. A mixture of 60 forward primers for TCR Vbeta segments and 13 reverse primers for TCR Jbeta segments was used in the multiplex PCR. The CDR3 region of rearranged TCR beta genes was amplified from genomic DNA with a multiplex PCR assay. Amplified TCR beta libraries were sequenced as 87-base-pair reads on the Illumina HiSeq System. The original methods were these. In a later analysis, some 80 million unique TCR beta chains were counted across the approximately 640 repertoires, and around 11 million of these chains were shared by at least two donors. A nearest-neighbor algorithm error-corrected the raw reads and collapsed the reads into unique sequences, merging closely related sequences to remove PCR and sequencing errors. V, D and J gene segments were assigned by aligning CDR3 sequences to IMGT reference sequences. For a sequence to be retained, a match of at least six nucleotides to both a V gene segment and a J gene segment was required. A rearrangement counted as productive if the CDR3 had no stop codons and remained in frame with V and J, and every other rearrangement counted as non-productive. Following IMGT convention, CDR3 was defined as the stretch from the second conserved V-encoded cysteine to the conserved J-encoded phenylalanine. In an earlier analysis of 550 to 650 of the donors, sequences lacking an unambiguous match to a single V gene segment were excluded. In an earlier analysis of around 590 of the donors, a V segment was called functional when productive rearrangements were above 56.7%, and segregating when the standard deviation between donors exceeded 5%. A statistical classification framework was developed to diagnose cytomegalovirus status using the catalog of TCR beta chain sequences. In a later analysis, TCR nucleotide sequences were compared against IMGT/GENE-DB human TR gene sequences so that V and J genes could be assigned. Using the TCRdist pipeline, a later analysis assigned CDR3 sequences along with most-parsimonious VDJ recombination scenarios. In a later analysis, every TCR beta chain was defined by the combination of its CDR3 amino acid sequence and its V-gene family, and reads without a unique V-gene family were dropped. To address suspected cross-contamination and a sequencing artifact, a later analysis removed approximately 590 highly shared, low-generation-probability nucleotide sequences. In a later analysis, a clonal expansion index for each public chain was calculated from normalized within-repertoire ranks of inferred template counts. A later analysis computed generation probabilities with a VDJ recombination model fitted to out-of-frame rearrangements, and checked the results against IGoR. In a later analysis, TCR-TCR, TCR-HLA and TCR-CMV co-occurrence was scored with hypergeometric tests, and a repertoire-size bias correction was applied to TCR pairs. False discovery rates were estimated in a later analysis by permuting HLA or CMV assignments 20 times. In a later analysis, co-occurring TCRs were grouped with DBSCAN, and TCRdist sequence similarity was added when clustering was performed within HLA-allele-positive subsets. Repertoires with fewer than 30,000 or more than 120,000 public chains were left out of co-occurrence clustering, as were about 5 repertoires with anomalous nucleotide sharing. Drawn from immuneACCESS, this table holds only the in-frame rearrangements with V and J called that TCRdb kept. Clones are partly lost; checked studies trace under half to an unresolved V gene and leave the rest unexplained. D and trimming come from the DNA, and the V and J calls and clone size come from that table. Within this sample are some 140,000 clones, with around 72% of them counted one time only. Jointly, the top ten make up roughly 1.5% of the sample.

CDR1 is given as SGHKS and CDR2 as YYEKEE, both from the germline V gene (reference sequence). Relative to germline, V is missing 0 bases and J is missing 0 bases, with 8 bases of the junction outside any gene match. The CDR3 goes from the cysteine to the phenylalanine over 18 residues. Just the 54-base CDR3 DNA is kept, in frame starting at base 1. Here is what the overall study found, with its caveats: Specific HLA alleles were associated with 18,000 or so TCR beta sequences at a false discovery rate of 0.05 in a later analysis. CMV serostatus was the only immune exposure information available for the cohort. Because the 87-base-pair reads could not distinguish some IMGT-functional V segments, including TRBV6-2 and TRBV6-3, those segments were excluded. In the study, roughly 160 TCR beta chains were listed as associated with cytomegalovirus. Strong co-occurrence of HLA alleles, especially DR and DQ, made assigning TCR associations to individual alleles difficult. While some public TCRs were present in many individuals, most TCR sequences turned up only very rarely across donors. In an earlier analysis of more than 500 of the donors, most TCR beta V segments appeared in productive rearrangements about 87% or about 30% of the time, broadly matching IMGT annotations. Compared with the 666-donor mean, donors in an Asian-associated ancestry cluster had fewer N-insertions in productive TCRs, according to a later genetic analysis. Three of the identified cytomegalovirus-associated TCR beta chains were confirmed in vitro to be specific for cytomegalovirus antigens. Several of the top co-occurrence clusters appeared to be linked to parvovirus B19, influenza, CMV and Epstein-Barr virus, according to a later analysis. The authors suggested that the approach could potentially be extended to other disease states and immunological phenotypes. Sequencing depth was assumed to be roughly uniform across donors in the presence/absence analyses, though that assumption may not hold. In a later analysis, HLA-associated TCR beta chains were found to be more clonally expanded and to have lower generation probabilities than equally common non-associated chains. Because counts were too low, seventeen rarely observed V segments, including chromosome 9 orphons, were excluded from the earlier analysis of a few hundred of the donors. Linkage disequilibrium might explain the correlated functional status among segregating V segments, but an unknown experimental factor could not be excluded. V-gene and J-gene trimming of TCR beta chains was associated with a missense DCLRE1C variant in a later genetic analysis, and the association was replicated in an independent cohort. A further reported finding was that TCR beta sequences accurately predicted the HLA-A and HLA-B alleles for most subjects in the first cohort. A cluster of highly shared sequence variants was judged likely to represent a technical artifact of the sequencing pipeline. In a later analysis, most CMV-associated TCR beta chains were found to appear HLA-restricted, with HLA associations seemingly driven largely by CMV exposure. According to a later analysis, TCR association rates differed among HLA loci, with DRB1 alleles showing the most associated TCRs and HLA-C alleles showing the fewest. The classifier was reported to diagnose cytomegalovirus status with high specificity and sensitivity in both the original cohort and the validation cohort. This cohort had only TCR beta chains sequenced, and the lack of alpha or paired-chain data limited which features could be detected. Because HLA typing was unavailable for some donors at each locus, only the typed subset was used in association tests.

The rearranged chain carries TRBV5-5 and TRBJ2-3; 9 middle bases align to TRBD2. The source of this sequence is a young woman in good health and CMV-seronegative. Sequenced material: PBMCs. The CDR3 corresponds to CASSLVLAGSLSTDTQYF. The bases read TGTGCCAGCAGCTTGGTACTAGCGGGTAGCCTTAGCACAGATACGCAGTATTTT.